The 4 T cell receptor beta chains given below trace back to one sample, sequenced in a study of T cell responses to AZD1222 COVID-19 vaccine. Profiled with immunoSEQ multiplex PCR; TCRdb holds only in-frame clones, not every one. The data show under 150,000 clones, with 88% seen just once and less than 4.5% held by the top ten. Sequencing used peripheral blood, obtained on day 0 of AZD1222 vaccination. The receptors come from an adult in good health.

The CDR3 region has the DNA TGTGCCAGCAGCTTAGTACAACCTAATGAAAAACTGTTTTTT. It encodes CASSLVQPNEKLFF. This chain joins TRBV13 and TRBJ1-4; D is unclear. Germline CDR1 PRHDT, CDR2 FYEKMQ (reference sequence). Deletions cut 1 base from V and 3 bases from J, with 6 bases between. CDR3 length: 14 amino acids. Full variable domain (remainder filled in from reference TRBV13 and TRBJ1-4): AAGVIQSPRHLIKEKRETATLKCYPIPRHDTVYWYQQGPGQDPQFLISFYEKMQSDKGSIPDRFSAQQFSDYHSELNMSSLELGDSALYFCASSLVQPNEKLFFGSGTQLSVL.

This chain uses TRBV2 with TRBJ1-4; D call uncertain. Germline assignment: CDR1 SNHLY and CDR2 FYNNEI. The CDR3 has 14 residues. V was clipped by 7 bases and J by 10 bases, with 19 bases between them. CDR3: CASTLTGRMGKLFF. The CDR3 bases are TGTGCCAGCACCCTGACGGGGAGGATGGGAAAACTGTTTTTT.

V is TRBV25-1 and J is TRBJ1-6; maybe TRBD1 (5 bases). Per the germline V gene, CDR1 is MGHDK and CDR2 is SYGVNS. The germline V and J ends were trimmed by 2 bases and 4 bases, with 15 bases remaining between them. This CDR3 comprises 17 residues. CDR3 in DNA: TGTGCCAGCAGTGAAGGGACCGCGAGCGATTATAATTCACCCCTCCACTTT. It is translated as CASSEGTASDYNSPLHF. Together with reference TRBV25-1 and TRBJ1-6, the CDR3 gives the full variable domain: EADIYQTPRYLVIGTGKKITLECSQTMGHDKMYWYQQDPGMELHLIHYSYGVNSTEKGDLSSESTVSRIRTEHFPLTLESARPSHTSQYLCASSEGTASDYNSPLHFGNGTRLTVT.

The chain combines TRBV27 with TRBJ1-6; TRBD1 agrees at 8 bases. The CDR3 runs to 14 residues. V lost 5 bases and J lost 14; bases outside the gene matches: 11. The V gene's germline CDR1 is MNHEY and CDR2 SMNVEV (reference sequence). The CDR3 DNA reads as TGTGCCAGCAGTCGACAGGGGCTAAAGTTGGCCCTCCACTTT. Protein: CASSRQGLKLALHF.